One sample yielded the 15 T cell receptor beta chains listed below, sequenced in a study of a mutant IDH1 vaccine in newly diagnosed glioma. Generated by immunoSEQ multiplex PCR, the TCRdb table keeps only in-frame clones and is missing some. Seen here are approximately 41,000 clones, 85% to 90% observed once, and the top ten hold 1.5%. This sample's time point: week 35, safety follow-up. A single vaccine dose contained 300 ug of mutant IDH1 20-mer peptide, and topical imiquimod was used with it. Which antigens these TCRs recognize remains unknown. The specimen comprised PBMCs, sampled from a glioma patient whose treatment included an IDH1 peptide vaccine. These receptor sequences come from a man aged 35 to 55 with glioma.

This sequence joins TRBV15 and TRBJ1-5; 10 bases map to TRBD1. Trimming cost V 1 base and J 4 bases; bases outside gene matches: 7. CDR1 is LNHNV and CDR2 is YYDKDF in the germline V gene (reference sequence). The CDR3 is 17 residues long. The CDR3 loop reads CATSRGGQGRGNQPQHF. CDR3 nucleotide sequence: TGTGCCACCAGCAGAGGGGGACAGGGGAGAGGAAATCAGCCCCAGCATTTT.

The chain is built from TRBV21-1 and TRBJ1-1. TRBV21-1 is described as a pseudogene. This CDR3 is built from 16 residues. The CDR3 protein is CASSKEKFSRSTEAFF. CDR3 nucleotides: TGTGCCAGCAGCAAGGAAAAGTTCTCTCGGAGCACTGAAGCTTTCTTT.

J is TRBJ2-1 and V is TRBV7-9; D not resolved. V lost 5 bases and J 0 bases, leaving 8 bases between the germline ends. Germline-derived CDR1 and CDR2 are SEHNR and FQNEAQ (reference sequence). This CDR3 is built from 14 residues. Written as DNA, the CDR3 is TGTGCCAGCAGCGGCAGAAGCTCCTACAATGAGCAGTTCTTC. Translating gives CASSGRSSYNEQFF.

The chain combines TRBV5-4 with TRBJ2-6, with no clear D. CDR3 length equals 19 residues. V was trimmed by 5 bases and J by 0 bases, leaving 21 bases between them. Per germline, CDR1 SGHNT and CDR2 YYREEE (reference sequence). The CDR3 bases are TGTGCCAGCAGGGATTACGGTGGGAACACGATCTCTGGGGCCAACGTCCTGACTTTC. Protein sequence: CASRDYGGNTISGANVLTF.

The rearrangement uses TRBV7-9 and TRBJ2-7, with 7 bases aligning to TRBD2. Germline loops: CDR1 SEHNR, CDR2 FQNEAQ (reference sequence). The CDR3 extends over 13 amino acids. Losses at the gene ends were 2 bases for V and 6 bases for J; bases not matched to a gene: 4. CDR3 in DNA: TGTGCCAGCAGCTTATCGACGGGGGGCGAGCAGTACGTC. It is translated as CASSLSTGGEQYV.

The chain joins TRBV11-3 to TRBJ2-3; D unclear. The germline gives CDR1 SGHNT, CDR2 YENEEA. The V end lost 0 bases, the J end lost 4 bases, and 2 bases lay between the germline ends. CDR3 length equals 12 residues. The CDR3 here is CASSLDSDTQYF. As DNA, the CDR3 is TGTGCCAGCAGCTTAGATTCAGATACGCAGTATTTT.

Here the CDR3 DNA reads TGTGCCAGCAGTGTATGGGGGTATAACTATGGCTACACCTTC. It encodes CASSVWGYNYGYTF. The chain employs TRBV2 and TRBJ1-2; D is perhaps TRBD1 (5 bases). CDR3 length: 14 residues. V gave up 4 bases and J gave up 1 base, with 10 bases separating them. The germline V gene has CDR1 SNHLY and CDR2 FYNNEI.

The chain links TRBV7-2 to TRBJ2-4; 11 bases fit TRBD2. Germline assignment: CDR1 SGHTA and CDR2 FQGNSA. CDR3 size: 18 residues. The V segment lost 3 bases and the J segment 1 base; nucleotides outside the gene matches: 8. The CDR3 nucleotides read TGTGCCAGCAGCTTTGGCCTAGCGGGAGGATGGGCCAAAAACATTCAGTACTTC. Protein product: CASSFGLAGGWAKNIQYF. The full variable domain, completed using reference TRBV7-2 and TRBJ2-4, is GAGVSQSPSNKVTEKGKDVELRCDPISGHTALYWYRQSLGQGLEFLIYFQGNSAPDKSGLPSDRFSAERTGGSVSTLTIQRTQQEDSAVYLCASSFGLAGGWAKNIQYFGAGTRLSVL.

This chain joins TRBV18 and TRBJ1-3; no reliable D call. Germline V gene sequence: CDR1 KGHSH, CDR2 LQKENI. Trimming shortened V by 0 bases and J by 0 bases, and 9 bases separated the two germline ends. The CDR3 contains 16 residues. Written as DNA, the CDR3 is TGTGCCAGCTCACCACCAAGGCAGATCTCTGGAAACACCATATATTTT. Translated: CASSPPRQISGNTIYF.

As concerns this clone: Other DNA sequences in this specimen translate into the identical CDR3. J is TRBJ1-4 and V is TRBV27; D is unclear. V dropped 3 bases and J dropped 7 bases, with 9 bases sitting between them. The CDR3 has 13 residues. Per germline, CDR1 MNHEY and CDR2 SMNVEV (reference sequence). The DNA of the CDR3 is TGTGCCAGCAGTTTTTCCGGGTTTGAAAAACTGTTTTTT. This gives the protein CASSFSGFEKLFF.

The chain has TRBV25-1 and TRBJ1-1, with unresolved D. The CDR3 extends over 11 amino acids. Deletions cut 2 bases from V and 7 bases from J, with 5 bases between. Germline V lookup: CDR1 MGHDK, CDR2 SYGVNS. The CDR3 here is CASSEKGEAFF. The CDR3 region has the DNA TGTGCCAGCAGTGAAAAAGGTGAAGCTTTCTTT.

The chain carries TRBV6-5 and TRBJ2-5, with 10 bases lining up with TRBD1. There are 15 residues in the CDR3. The germline V gene has CDR1 MNHEY and CDR2 SVGAGI. J was trimmed by 3 bases and V by 6 bases; bases with no gene match: 7. Here the CDR3 DNA reads TGTGCCAGCAGACCCACCGGGACAGGGGAAGAGACCCAGTACTTC. It is translated as CASRPTGTGEETQYF.

This chain joins TRBV6-1 and TRBJ2-2; D is unresolved. V was trimmed by 1 base and J by 1 base, leaving 7 bases between them. The CDR3 totals 15 residues. Germline CDR1 and CDR2: MNHNS and SASEGT. Written as DNA, the CDR3 is TGTGCCAGCAGTGAAGTTGGGTGGAACACCGGGGAGCTGTTTTTT. Translation gives CASSEVGWNTGELFF.

The chain is built from TRBV20-1 and TRBJ2-5; D may be TRBD1 or TRBD2 (5 bases each). Between the trimmed V and J ends, which lost 8 bases and 2 bases, there was a span of 9 bases. Germline V gene sequence: CDR1 DFQATT, CDR2 SNEGSKA (reference sequence). The CDR3 covers 11 residues. The CDR3 nucleotides are TGCAGTAAGGGGACGCAAGAGACCCAGTACTTC. Residues: CSKGTQETQYF.

The chain has TRBV7-2 and TRBJ2-1; 11 bases line up with TRBD2. The ends lost 3 bases at V and 5 bases at J; junction bases unmatched: 6. The CDR3 is 16 residues long. Germline CDR1 SGHTA, CDR2 FQGNSA. The CDR3 region is CASSLGGLAAHNEQFF. In DNA form, the CDR3 reads TGTGCCAGCAGCTTGGGGGGACTAGCGGCACACAATGAGCAGTTCTTC. The entire variable domain, with the rest obtained from reference TRBV7-2 and TRBJ2-1, is as follows: GAGVSQSPSNKVTEKGKDVELRCDPISGHTALYWYRQSLGQGLEFLIYFQGNSAPDKSGLPSDRFSAERTGGSVSTLTIQRTQQEDSAVYLCASSLGGLAAHNEQFFGPGTRLTVL.